What follows is one TCR beta chain and its context. Looked up from germline, CDR1 is GTSNPN and CDR2 is SVGIG (reference sequence). The CDR3 contains 12 residues. Trimming removed 4 bases at V and 7 bases at J, with 11 bases between. The data belong to a study of blood T cell repertoires in COVID-19. Turning to the study itself: The cDNA or gDNA used as material had been derived from T cells, B-cell-depleted T cells, or PBMCs.

The repertoire was sequenced with immunoSEQ multiplex PCR; TCRdb's copy has only in-frame clones and lacks some. The table lists 200,000 to 300,000 clones, about 87% of them singletons, with around 6.6% in the top ten. This sequence joins TRBV30 and TRBJ2-1; a weak D match, TRBD2 (5 bases). The sequencing sample was made of peripheral blood. This receptor was identified in a woman aged 25 to 39 with COVID-19, enrolled during active disease. In DNA, the CDR3 is TGTGCCTGGAATGGCGGGCGAAATGAGCAGTTCTTC. This encodes CAWNGGRNEQFF.